Sequencing of this TCR beta chain was carried out in a study of OX40 agonist ivuxolimab in advanced cancers. Findings of the study overall: Nonresponders, in some cases, also had low normalized T-cell clonal expansion. The study found among the lowest clonal expansion in partial responders at 0.1-3.0 mg/kg. At 0.1 to 3.0 mg/kg and by week 6, CD4+ and CD8+ T cells in the blood had expanded clonally.

Concerning this clone: The antigen is unknown.

The method was immunoSEQ multiplex PCR; TCRdb's version includes in-frame clones alone and lacks a portion of them. The sample carries around 53,000 clones, roughly 80% recorded once. The CDR3 sequence is 14 residues long. Germline CDR1 is SGHDN and CDR2 is FVKESK. After removal of 8 bases from V and 4 bases from J, the junction contained 9 bases not matched to a gene. Specimen: CD4+ or CD8+ T cells sorted from blood, collected in a trial of the OX40 agonist ivuxolimab. The TCR originated in an adult with an advanced solid tumor such as melanoma, head and neck, liver or kidney cancer. The chain combines TRBV14 with TRBJ2-3; 7 nucleotides line up with TRBD2. The CDR3 DNA reads TGTGCCAGCGCGCGGGAGAACCGGCCAGATACGCAGTATTTT. Translated: CASARENRPDTQYF.